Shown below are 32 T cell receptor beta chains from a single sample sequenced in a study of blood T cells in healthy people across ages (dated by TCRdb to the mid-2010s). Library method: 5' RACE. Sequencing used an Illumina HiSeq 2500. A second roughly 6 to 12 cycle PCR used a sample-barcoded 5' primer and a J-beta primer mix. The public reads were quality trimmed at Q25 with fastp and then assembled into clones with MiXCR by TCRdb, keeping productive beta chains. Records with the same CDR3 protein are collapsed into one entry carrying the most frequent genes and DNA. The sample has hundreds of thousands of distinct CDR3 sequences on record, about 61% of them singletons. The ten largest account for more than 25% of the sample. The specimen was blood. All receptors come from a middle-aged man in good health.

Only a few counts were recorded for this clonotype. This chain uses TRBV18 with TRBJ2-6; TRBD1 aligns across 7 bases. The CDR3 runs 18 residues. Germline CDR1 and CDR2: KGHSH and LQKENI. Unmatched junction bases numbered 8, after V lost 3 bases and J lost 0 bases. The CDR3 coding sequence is TGTGCCAGCTCACCGACGGGACAGACCTACTCTGGGGCCAACGTCCTGACTTTC. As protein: CASSPTGQTYSGANVLTF.

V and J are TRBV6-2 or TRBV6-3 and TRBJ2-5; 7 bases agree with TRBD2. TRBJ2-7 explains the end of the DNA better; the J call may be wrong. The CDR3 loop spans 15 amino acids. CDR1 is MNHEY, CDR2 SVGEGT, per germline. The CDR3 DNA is TGTGCCAGCAGTTCTGAAGCTAGCGGATACTACGAGCAGTACTTC. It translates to CASSSEASGYYEQYF.

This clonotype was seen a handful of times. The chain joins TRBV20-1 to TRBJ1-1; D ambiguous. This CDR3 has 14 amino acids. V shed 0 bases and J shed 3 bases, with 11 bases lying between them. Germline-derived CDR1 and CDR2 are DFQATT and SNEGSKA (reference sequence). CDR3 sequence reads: CSARDQKAHTEAFF. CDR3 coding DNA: TGCAGTGCTAGAGATCAGAAAGCCCACACTGAAGCTTTCTTT.

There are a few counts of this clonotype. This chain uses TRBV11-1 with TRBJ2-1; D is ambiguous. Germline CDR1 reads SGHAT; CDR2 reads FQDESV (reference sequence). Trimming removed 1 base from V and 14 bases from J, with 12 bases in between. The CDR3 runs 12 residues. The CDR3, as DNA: TGTGCCAGCAGCTTAGTACGCCAGACGAAGTTCTTC. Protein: CASSLVRQTKFF.

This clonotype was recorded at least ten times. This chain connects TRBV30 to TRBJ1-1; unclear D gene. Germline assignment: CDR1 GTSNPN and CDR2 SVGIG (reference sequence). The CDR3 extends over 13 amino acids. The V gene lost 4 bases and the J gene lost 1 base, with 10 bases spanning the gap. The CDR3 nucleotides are TGTGCCTGGAATATCAGAGCGAACACTGAAGCTTTCTTT. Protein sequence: CAWNIRANTEAFF.

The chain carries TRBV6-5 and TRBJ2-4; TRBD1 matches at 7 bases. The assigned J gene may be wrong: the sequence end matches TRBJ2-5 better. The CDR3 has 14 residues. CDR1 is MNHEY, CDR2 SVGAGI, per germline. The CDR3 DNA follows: TGTGCCAGCACCGCAGGGGGAAACAAAGAGACCCAGTACTTC. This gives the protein CASTAGGNKETQYF.

The CDR3 nucleotides are TGTGCCAGCAGACTAAGCGGGAGTGAGCAGTTCTTC. Its translation is CASRLSGSEQFF. The rearrangement uses TRBV28 and TRBJ2-1; TRBD2 matches at 8 bases. The CDR3 runs to 12 residues. V dropped 6 bases and J dropped 9; count of bases not matched to a gene: 4. The germline gives CDR1 MDHEN, CDR2 SYDVKM.

This chain's CDR3 is CASSQVTGGSYNEQFF. In nucleotides, the CDR3 is TGTGCCAGCAGCCAAGTGACAGGGGGGTCCTACAATGAGCAGTTCTTC. The rearrangement joins TRBV3-1 to TRBJ2-1; 9 nucleotides align to TRBD1. Germline V gene sequence: CDR1 LGHDT, CDR2 YNNKEL (reference sequence). The junction had 2 bases not matched to a gene; V was cut back by 1 base and J by 1 base. This CDR3 is 16 amino acids long.

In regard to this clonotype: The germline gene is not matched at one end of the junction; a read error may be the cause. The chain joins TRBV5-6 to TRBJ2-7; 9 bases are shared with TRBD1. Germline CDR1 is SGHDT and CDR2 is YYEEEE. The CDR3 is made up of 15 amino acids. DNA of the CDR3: TGTACCAGCAGCTCGAAGGGGACAGGGACCTACGAGCAGTACTTC. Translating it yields CTSSSKGTGTYEQYF.

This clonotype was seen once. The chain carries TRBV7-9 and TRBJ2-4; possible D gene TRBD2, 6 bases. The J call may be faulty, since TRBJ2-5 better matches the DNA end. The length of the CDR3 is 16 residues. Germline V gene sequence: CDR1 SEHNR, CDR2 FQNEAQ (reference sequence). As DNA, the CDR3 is TGTGCCAGCAGCTTGGGTCGGAGGGGACCCCAAGAGACCCAGTACTTC. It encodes CASSLGRRGPQETQYF.

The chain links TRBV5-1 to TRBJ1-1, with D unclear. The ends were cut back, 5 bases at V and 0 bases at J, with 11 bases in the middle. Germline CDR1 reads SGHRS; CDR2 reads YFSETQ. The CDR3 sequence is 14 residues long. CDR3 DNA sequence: TGCGCCAGCAGAGGCGTCACGCTGAACACTGAAGCTTTCTTT. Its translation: CASRGVTLNTEAFF.

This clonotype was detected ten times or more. CDR3 loop: CASSFVPASGSGETQYF. The CDR3 coding sequence is TGTGCCAGCAGCTTTGTCCCGGCTAGCGGGAGCGGCGAGACCCAGTACTTC. The rearrangement links TRBV7-2 to TRBJ2-5, with 10 bases matching TRBD2. The V and J ends lost 3 bases and 5 bases, in that order; junction bases with no gene match: 12. CDR1 and CDR2 from the germline V gene are SGHTA and FQGNSA. This CDR3 comprises 17 residues. Combining the CDR3 with reference TRBV7-2 and TRBJ2-5 gives the whole variable domain GAGVSQSPSNKVTEKGKDVELRCDPISGHTALYWYRQSLGQGLEFLIYFQGNSAPDKSGLPSDRFSAERTGGSVSTLTIQRTQQEDSAVYLCASSFVPASGSGETQYFGPGTRLLVL.

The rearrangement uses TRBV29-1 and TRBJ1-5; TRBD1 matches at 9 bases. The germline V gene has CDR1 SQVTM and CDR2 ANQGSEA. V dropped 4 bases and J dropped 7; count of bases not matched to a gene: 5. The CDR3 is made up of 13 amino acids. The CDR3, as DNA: TGCAGCGTTGTGACAGGGGGGGACCAGCCCCAGCATTTT. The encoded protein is CSVVTGGDQPQHF.

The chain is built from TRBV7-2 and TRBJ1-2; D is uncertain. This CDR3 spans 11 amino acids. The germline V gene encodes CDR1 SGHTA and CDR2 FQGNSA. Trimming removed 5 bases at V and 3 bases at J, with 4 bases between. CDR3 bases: TGTGCCAGCAGCGCGGACTATGGCTACACCTTC. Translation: CASSADYGYTF.

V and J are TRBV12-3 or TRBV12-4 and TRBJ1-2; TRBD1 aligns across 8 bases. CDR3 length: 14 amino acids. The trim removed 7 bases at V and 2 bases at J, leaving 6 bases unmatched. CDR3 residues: CASKQGAMNYGYTF. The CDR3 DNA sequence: TGTGCCAGCAAGCAGGGGGCCATGAACTATGGCTACACCTTC.

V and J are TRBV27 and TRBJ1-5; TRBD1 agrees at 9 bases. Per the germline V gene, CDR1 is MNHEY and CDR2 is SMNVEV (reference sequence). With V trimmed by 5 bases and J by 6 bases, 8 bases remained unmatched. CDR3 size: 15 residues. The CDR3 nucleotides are TGTGCCAGCAGTCCCGTTGGGACAGGGAGTCAGCCCCAGCATTTT. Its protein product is CASSPVGTGSQPQHF.

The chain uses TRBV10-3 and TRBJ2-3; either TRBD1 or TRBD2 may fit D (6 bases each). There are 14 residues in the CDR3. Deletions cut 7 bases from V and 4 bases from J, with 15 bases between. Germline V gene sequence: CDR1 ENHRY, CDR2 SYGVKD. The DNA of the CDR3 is TGTGCCATCACAGGGGACTCAGAGGCAGATACGCAGTATTTT. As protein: CAITGDSEADTQYF.

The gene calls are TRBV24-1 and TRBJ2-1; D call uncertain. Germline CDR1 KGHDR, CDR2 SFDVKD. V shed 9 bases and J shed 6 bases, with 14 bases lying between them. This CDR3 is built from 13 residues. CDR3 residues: CATQSLSSNEQFF. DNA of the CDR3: TGTGCCACCCAAAGCCTAAGTTCCAATGAGCAGTTCTTC.

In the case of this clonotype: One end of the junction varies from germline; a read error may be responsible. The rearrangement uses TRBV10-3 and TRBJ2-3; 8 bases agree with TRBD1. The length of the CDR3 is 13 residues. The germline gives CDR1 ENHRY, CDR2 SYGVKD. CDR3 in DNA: TGTGCCATCAGCGGACAGGGACTGGATACGAAGTATTTT. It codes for CAISGQGLDTKYF.

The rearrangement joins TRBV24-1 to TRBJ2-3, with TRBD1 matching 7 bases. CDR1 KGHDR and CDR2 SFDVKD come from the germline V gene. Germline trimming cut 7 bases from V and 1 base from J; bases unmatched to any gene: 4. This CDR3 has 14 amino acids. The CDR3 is CATSRTGGTDTQYF. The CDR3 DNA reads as TGTGCCACCAGCCGAACAGGGGGCACAGATACGCAGTATTTT.

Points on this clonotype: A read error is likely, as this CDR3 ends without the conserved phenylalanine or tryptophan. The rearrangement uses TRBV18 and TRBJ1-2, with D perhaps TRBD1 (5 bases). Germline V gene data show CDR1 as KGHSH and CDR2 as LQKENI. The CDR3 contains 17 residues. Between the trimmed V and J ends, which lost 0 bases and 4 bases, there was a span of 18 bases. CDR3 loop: CASSPPPRALRGYGYTL. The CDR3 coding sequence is TGTGCCAGCTCACCACCGCCCAGGGCCTTGCGGGGCTATGGCTACACCTTA.

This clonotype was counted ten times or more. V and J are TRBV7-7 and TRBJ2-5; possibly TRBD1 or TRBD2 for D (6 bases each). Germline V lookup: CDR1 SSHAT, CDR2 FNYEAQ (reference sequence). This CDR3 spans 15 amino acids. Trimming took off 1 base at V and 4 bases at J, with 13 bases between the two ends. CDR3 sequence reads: CASSLGSGGGETQYF. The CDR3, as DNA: TGTGCCAGCAGCTTAGGGTCCGGGGGCGGAGAGACCCAGTACTTC.

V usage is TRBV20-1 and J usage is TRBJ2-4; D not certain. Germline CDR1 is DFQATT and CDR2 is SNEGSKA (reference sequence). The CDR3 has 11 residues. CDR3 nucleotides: TGCAATGCCCCCCGCGTTGACATTCAGTACTTC. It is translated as CNAPRVDIQYF.

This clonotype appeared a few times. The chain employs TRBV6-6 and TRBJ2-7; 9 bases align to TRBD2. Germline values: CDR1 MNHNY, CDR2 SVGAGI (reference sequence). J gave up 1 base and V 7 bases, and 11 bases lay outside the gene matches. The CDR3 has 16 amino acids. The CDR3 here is CASTSKGLAGSYEQYF. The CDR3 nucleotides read TGTGCCAGCACCAGTAAGGGGCTAGCGGGGTCCTACGAGCAGTACTTC.

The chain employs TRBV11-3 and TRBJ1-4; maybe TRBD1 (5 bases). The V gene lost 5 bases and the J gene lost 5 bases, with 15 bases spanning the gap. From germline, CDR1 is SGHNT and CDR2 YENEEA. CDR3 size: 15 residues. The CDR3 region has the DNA TGTGCCAGCAGCCAACCGGGACGGGAGAATGAAAAACTGTTTTTT. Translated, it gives CASSQPGRENEKLFF.

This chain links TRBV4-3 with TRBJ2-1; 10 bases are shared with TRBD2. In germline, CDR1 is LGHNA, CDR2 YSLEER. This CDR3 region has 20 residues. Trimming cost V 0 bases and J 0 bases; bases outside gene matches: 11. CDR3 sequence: CASSQDHLAGEYTSYNEQFF. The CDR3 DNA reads TGCGCCAGCAGCCAAGATCATCTAGCGGGAGAGTACACCTCCTACAATGAGCAGTTCTTC.

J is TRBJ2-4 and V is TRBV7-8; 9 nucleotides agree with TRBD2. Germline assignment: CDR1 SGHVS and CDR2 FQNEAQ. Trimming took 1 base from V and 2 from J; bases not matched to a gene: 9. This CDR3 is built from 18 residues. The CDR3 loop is CASSLVEIAGAPKNIQYF. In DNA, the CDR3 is TGTGCCAGCAGCTTAGTCGAAATAGCGGGAGCCCCCAAAAACATTCAGTACTTC.

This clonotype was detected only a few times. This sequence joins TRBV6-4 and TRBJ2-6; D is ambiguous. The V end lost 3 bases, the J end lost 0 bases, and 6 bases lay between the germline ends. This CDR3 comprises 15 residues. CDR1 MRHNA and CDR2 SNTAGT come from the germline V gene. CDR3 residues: CASSEDDSGANVLTF. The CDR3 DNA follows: TGTGCCAGCAGTGAGGACGACTCTGGGGCCAACGTCCTGACTTTC.

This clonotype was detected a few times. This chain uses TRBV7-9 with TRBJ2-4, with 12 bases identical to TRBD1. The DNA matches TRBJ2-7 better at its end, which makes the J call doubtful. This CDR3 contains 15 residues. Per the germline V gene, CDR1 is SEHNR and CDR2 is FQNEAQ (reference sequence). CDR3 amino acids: CASSLHGTGGDEQYF. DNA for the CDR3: TGTGCCAGCAGCTTACATGGGACAGGGGGCGACGAGCAGTACTTC.

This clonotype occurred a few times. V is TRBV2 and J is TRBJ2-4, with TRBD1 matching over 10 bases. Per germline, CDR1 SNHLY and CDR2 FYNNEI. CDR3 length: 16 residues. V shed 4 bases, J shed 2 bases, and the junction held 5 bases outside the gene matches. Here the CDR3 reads CASSVTGGASKNIQYF. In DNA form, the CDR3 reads TGTGCCAGCAGTGTGACAGGGGGCGCTTCCAAAAACATTCAGTACTTC.

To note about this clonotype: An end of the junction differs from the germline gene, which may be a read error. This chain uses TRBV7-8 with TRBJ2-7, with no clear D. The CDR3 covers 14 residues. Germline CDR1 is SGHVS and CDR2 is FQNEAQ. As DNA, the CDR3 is TGCGCCAGCAGCTTTGACCAGGTTTCATACGAGCAGTACTTC. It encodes CASSFDQVSYEQYF. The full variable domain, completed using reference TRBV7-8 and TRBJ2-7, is GAGVSQSPRYKVAKRGQDVALRCDPISGHVSLFWYQQALGQGPEFLTYFQNEAQLDKSGLPSDRFFAERPEGSVSTLKIQRTQQEDSAVYLCASSFDQVSYEQYFGPGTRLTVT.

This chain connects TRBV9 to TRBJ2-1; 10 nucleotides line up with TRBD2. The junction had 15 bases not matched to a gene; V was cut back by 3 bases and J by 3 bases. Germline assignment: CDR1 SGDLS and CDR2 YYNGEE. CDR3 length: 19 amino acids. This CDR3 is CASSDGGGLLAGIYNEQFF. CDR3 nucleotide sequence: TGTGCCAGCAGCGACGGGGGTGGGTTACTAGCGGGGATCTACAATGAGCAGTTCTTC.